This T cell receptor (beta chain) was obtained from a study of blood T cell repertoires in COVID-19 (dated by TCRdb to about 2020). Regarding the research as a whole: Samples from collaborators originated in the United States, Italy and Spain and spanned both the acute and convalescent phases of COVID-19. The prospective study material was composed of cDNA or gDNA derived from T cells, B-cell-depleted T cells, or PBMCs. Deeply sampled blood TCRbeta repertoires from subjects exposed to, actively infected with, or recovered from COVID-19 were included in the dataset. The repertoires were released in a freely available public database meant as a resource for research on the immune response to SARS-CoV-2. Samples were obtained from the ongoing ImmuneRACE study (first 160 participants) and from some 1,300 subjects provided by 6 global collaborators. Nearly every sample came with metadata listing a de-identified subject ID, COVID-19 status, age in years and sex. Where available, HLA class I and class II types were taken from metadata supplied by the sample provider and were not determined by assay-based typing. Results and caveats for the whole study, not just this receptor: Clinical and demographic metadata were provided uncurated, with the amount varying by source and participant.

At one collaborating source in Seattle, patients were enrolled during active infection and were followed longitudinally through the course of disease. Whole blood was collected in K2EDTA tubes by collaborating institutions according to the institutions' own protocols. For TCRbeta analysis, collaborators shipped samples as frozen whole blood, isolated PBMCs, or DNA extracted from either of those sample types. Worth noting for this clone: What antigen it recognizes has not been identified. No base qualities exist here, and no much larger clone lies one base off it.

The immunoSEQ Assay, a bias-controlled multiplex PCR, was used to amplify TCRbeta CDR3 regions from genomic DNA. In the source study's methods: The number of nucleated cells in each sample was estimated from the amplification of reference gene primers within the assay. To quantify the absolute abundance of each unique TCRbeta CDR3 rearrangement, sequence reads were collapsed and filtered. For each sample, productive Simpson clonality was calculated as the square root of Simpson's diversity index across productive rearrangements. Not all clones reach the TCRdb copy of this immuneACCESS table, which keeps in-frame sequences only. Checked studies attribute under half of the gap to unresolved V genes and leave the rest unexplained. That table is the source of V, J and clone size, and D and trimming were worked out from the DNA. The sample profile shows 150,000 or so clones; 79% of them were found once. Around 8% of the sample lies in the top ten.

CDR1 and CDR2 are drawn from the germline V gene: MDHEN, SYDVKM. The germline V end is reduced by 8 bases and the J end by 8 bases; junction bases left unmatched: 10. From the cysteine through the phenylalanine, the CDR3 covers 14 amino acids. Only CDR3 DNA is held: 42 bases, read in frame from base 1. The chain was built from TRBV28 and TRBJ2-1; 9 junctional bases match TRBD2. The sequence was collected from a woman in her sixties with COVID-19, enrolled during active disease. The sample comprised peripheral blood. The sequenced DNA is TGTGCCAGCGAACGGCGGGGGGGCTTCTATGAGCAGTTCTTC. Its translation is CASERRGGFYEQFF.